The 31 T cell receptor beta chains listed next were all sequenced from one sample in a study of cytomegalovirus exposure and HLA in healthy donors. The primer mix had 60 Vbeta and 13 Jbeta primers. Assay used: immunoSEQ multiplex PCR; TCRdb lists only in-frame clones, some missing. The table lists approximately 100,000 clones, 74% of them singletons. The sequencing sample was made of PBMCs. The receptors come from a human donor in good health.

V gene TRBV10-2 combines with J gene TRBJ2-7; maybe TRBD2 (5 bases). Per germline, CDR1 WSHSY and CDR2 SAAADI. V was cut by 6 bases and J by 7 bases, with 16 bases left in between. The CDR3 contains 13 residues. In DNA, the CDR3 is TGCGCCAGCAGCGCGGTCGGTCCGGGGGAGCAGTACTTC. Encoded protein: CASSAVGPGEQYF.

This clone was found a few times. The rearrangement links TRBV6-5 to TRBJ1-3; TRBD1 is a possible D gene (5 bases). Germline CDR1 MNHEY, CDR2 SVGAGI. Deletions cut 5 bases from V and 4 bases from J, with 15 bases between. The CDR3 is made up of 15 amino acids. The CDR3 spells CASSGDFRAGNTIYF. Here the CDR3 DNA reads TGTGCCAGCAGTGGGGACTTTCGAGCGGGAAACACCATATATTTT.

The rearrangement joins TRBV19 to TRBJ2-3; 8 bases line up with TRBD1. The CDR3 runs to 16 residues. Germline assignment: CDR1 LNHDA and CDR2 SQIVND (reference sequence). V lost 7 bases to trimming and J lost 4 bases; unmatched junction nucleotides: 13. The CDR3 sequence is CASTDRGPFMADTQYF. CDR3 coding DNA: TGTGCCAGTACCGACAGGGGCCCTTTTATGGCAGATACGCAGTATTTT.

The chain employs TRBV28 and TRBJ2-3; D is perhaps TRBD2 (6 bases). V was clipped by 5 bases and J by 0 bases, with 12 bases between them. CDR1 and CDR2 from the germline V gene are MDHEN and SYDVKM. The CDR3 runs to 15 residues. The CDR3 nucleotides are TGTGCCAGCAGTCCCCTGGGAGGTAGCACAGATACGCAGTATTTT. This gives the protein CASSPLGGSTDTQYF.

The chain has TRBV11-2 and TRBJ1-1; 7 nucleotides match TRBD1. V gave up 5 bases and J gave up 3 bases; unmatched junction bases: 3. The CDR3 sequence is 13 residues long. Germline V lookup: CDR1 SGHAT, CDR2 FQNNGV. CDR3 amino acids: CASSPTGYTEAFF. The CDR3 DNA sequence: TGTGCCAGCAGCCCGACAGGGTACACTGAAGCTTTCTTT.

V is TRBV27 and J is TRBJ2-5; D might be TRBD2 (7 bases). Germline CDR1 and CDR2: MNHEY and SMNVEV (reference sequence). V was shortened by 11 bases and J by 5 bases, with 24 bases between the two germline ends. This CDR3 is 15 amino acids long. CDR3 nucleotide sequence: TGTGCCTCCTCACCCTGGGGGGGGCGCCTGGAGACCCAGTACTTC. Translating it yields CASSPWGGRLETQYF.

The CDR3, as DNA: TGTGCCAGCAGTGGGGGTGGCAGGGAGAACACTGAAGCTTTCTTT. Translating it yields CASSGGGRENTEAFF. This chain links TRBV2 with TRBJ1-1, with D possibly being TRBD1 (5 bases). In germline, CDR1 is SNHLY, CDR2 FYNNEI. V was cut by 4 bases and J by 1 base, with 13 bases left in between. The CDR3 runs 15 residues. The full variable domain, its missing parts supplied by reference TRBV2 and TRBJ1-1, is EPEVTQTPSHQVTQMGQEVILRCVPISNHLYFYWYRQILGQKVEFLVSFYNNEISEKSEIFDDQFSVERPDGSNFTLKIRSTKLEDSAMYFCASSGGGRENTEAFFGQGTRLTVV.

The V and J genes are TRBV7-9 and TRBJ2-5, with 10 bases matching TRBD1. The CDR3 is 14 amino acids. The J segment lost 5 bases and the V segment lost 4 bases, leaving 4 bases of the junction unmatched. CDR1 SEHNR and CDR2 FQNEAQ come from the germline V gene (reference sequence). DNA for the CDR3: TGTGCCAGCAGCTCCGGGACAGGGGTCGAGACCCAGTACTTC. It specifies CASSSGTGVETQYF.

The J gene is TRBJ1-1, the V gene TRBV18, with 8 bases that match TRBD1. With 5 bases clipped from V and 1 base from J, the junction kept 12 bases outside the gene matches. Germline CDR1 and CDR2: KGHSH and LQKENI. The CDR3 consists of 17 residues. CDR3 sequence (DNA): TGTGCCAGCTCAGCGCTCGGGACAGGAACCACGAACACTGAAGCTTTCTTT. Protein product: CASSALGTGTTNTEAFF.

The CDR3 nucleotides are TGTGCCAGCAGCCGCGGGACAGAGCAAGAGACCCAGTACTTC. Encoded protein: CASSRGTEQETQYF. V usage is TRBV5-4 and J usage is TRBJ2-5; D might be TRBD1 (7 bases). The CDR3 contains 14 residues. CDR1 and CDR2 from the germline V gene are SGHNT and YYREEE (reference sequence). The germline V and J ends were trimmed by 4 bases and 2 bases, with 12 bases remaining between them.

The chain employs TRBV19 and TRBJ2-2; a possible D gene is TRBD2 (5 bases). The germline V gene encodes CDR1 LNHDA and CDR2 SQIVND (reference sequence). Trimming left V 8 bases short and J 4 bases short, with 17 bases between. This CDR3 is built from 15 residues. The CDR3 bases are TGTGCCAGTGTCCCCTTAGGGAGCGGCACCGGGGAGCTGTTTTTT. It yields the protein CASVPLGSGTGELFF.

This chain connects TRBV27 to TRBJ1-2; TRBD1 agrees at 7 bases. Looked up from germline, CDR1 is MNHEY and CDR2 is SMNVEV (reference sequence). This CDR3 comprises 15 residues. With V trimmed by 5 bases and J by 4 bases, 10 bases remained unmatched. The CDR3 region is CASSPDRVLRYGYTF. DNA for the CDR3: TGTGCCAGCAGTCCAGACAGGGTGTTACGCTATGGCTACACCTTC.

The chain combines TRBV7-9 with TRBJ2-6, with TRBD1 matching 9 bases. The V segment lost 2 bases and the J segment 4 bases; nucleotides outside the gene matches: 9. Germline-derived CDR1 and CDR2 are SEHNR and FQNEAQ (reference sequence). CDR3 length: 18 amino acids. The CDR3 sequence is CASSLLDRGGAGANVLTF. CDR3 nucleotides: TGTGCCAGCAGCTTACTTGACAGGGGGGGAGCGGGGGCCAACGTCCTGACTTTC.

This chain joins TRBV4-1 and TRBJ2-2; no firm D call. The CDR3 loop spans 15 amino acids. The ends were cut back, 4 bases at V and 0 bases at J, with 9 bases in the middle. Germline CDR1 is MGHRA and CDR2 is YSYEKL. The CDR3 DNA reads TGCGCCAGCAGCCCCCTTCCGTCGAACACCGGGGAGCTGTTTTTT. Translated: CASSPLPSNTGELFF.

The rearrangement links TRBV28 to TRBJ2-2, with D perhaps matching TRBD2 (6 bases). The V gene's germline CDR1 is MDHEN and CDR2 SYDVKM. The CDR3 has 15 residues. V was pared by 6 bases and J by 0 bases, with 11 bases between. CDR3 sequence: CASRMGLSNTGELFF. Written as DNA, the CDR3 is TGTGCCAGCAGGATGGGACTTTCGAACACCGGGGAGCTGTTTTTT. Full variable domain (outside the CDR3, taken from reference TRBV28 and TRBJ2-2): DVKVTQSSRYLVKRTGEKVFLECVQDMDHENMFWYRQDPGLGLRLIYFSYDVKMKEKGDIPEGYSVSREKKERFSLILESASTNQTSMYLCASRMGLSNTGELFFGEGSRLTVL.

This chain links TRBV6-6 with TRBJ1-1, with D unresolved. The V gene lost 8 bases and the J gene lost 1 base, with 14 bases spanning the gap. The CDR3 totals 14 residues. The germline CDR1 and CDR2 sequences are MNHNY and SVGAGI (reference sequence). CDR3 sequence: CASLPGSKNTEAFF. The CDR3 nucleotides read TGTGCCAGCCTTCCGGGGTCGAAGAACACTGAAGCTTTCTTT.

The count of this clone is one. The V and J genes are TRBV28 and TRBJ1-5; the D gene is possibly TRBD1 (6 bases). The CDR3 is made up of 15 amino acids. The V gene lost 6 bases and the J gene lost 0 bases, with 12 bases spanning the gap. Germline loops: CDR1 MDHEN, CDR2 SYDVKM. The CDR3 here is CASRPTGHSNQPQHF. The DNA for the CDR3 is TGTGCCAGCAGACCAACAGGGCATAGCAATCAGCCCCAGCATTTT.

The chain couples TRBV2 to TRBJ2-5, with a weak D call TRBD1 (6 bases). Trimming took off 6 bases at V and 5 bases at J, with 19 bases between the two ends. CDR1 SNHLY and CDR2 FYNNEI come from the germline V gene. The CDR3 covers 15 residues. CDR3: CASSPGDRLSETQYF. Here the CDR3 DNA reads TGTGCCAGCAGCCCAGGGGACCGACTGAGCGAGACCCAGTACTTC.

The chain has TRBV4-2 and TRBJ2-1, with TRBD2 matching over 15 bases. J gave up 3 bases and V 3 bases, and 6 bases lay outside the gene matches. The CDR3 covers 18 residues. CDR1 is LGHNA and CDR2 is YNFKEQ in the germline V gene. The DNA of the CDR3 is TGTGCCAGCAGCCAGGCCGGGACTAGCGGGAGGTTCTACAATGAGCAGTTCTTC. Translating gives CASSQAGTSGRFYNEQFF.

The chain has TRBV6-5 and TRBJ1-5; weak D call: TRBD1 (6 bases). Germline V gene data show CDR1 as MNHEY and CDR2 as SVGAGI. The CDR3 runs 14 residues. V dropped 6 bases and J dropped 1 base, with 10 bases sitting between them. The CDR3 sequence: CASRTGSSNQPQHF. The CDR3 DNA is TGTGCCAGCAGAACAGGGAGCAGCAATCAGCCCCAGCATTTT.

The rearrangement uses TRBV27 and TRBJ2-7, with 10 nucleotides matching TRBD2. Germline V gene sequence: CDR1 MNHEY, CDR2 SMNVEV (reference sequence). Unmatched junction bases numbered 4, after V lost 8 bases and J lost 3 bases. This CDR3 is 13 amino acids long. The CDR3 sequence is CASSGLADYEQYF. The CDR3, as DNA: TGTGCCAGCTCCGGACTAGCGGACTACGAGCAGTACTTC.

The gene calls are TRBV5-6 and TRBJ1-6; tentatively, D is TRBD1 (5 bases). The CDR3 loop spans 14 amino acids. CDR1 SGHDT and CDR2 YYEEEE come from the germline V gene. Trimming pared 0 bases from V and 11 bases from J, leaving 12 bases between. CDR3 amino acids: CASSLAQGGPPLHF. DNA of the CDR3: TGTGCCAGCAGCTTGGCCCAGGGCGGTCCACCCCTCCACTTT.

This rearrangement joins TRBV5-4 to TRBJ1-1; D is unresolved. The CDR3 covers 16 residues. Germline values: CDR1 SGHNT, CDR2 YYREEE (reference sequence). Trimming shortened V by 0 bases and J by 7 bases, and 19 bases separated the two germline ends. CDR3 in amino acids: CASSLAGVRSYYEAFF. CDR3 DNA sequence: TGTGCCAGCAGCTTGGCGGGAGTCCGCTCCTACTATGAAGCTTTCTTT.

This clone was picked up a small number of times. V gene TRBV30 combines with J gene TRBJ2-5; D possibly corresponds to TRBD1 (5 bases). Looked up from germline, CDR1 is GTSNPN and CDR2 is SVGIG (reference sequence). The CDR3 contains 14 residues. V was trimmed by 1 base and J by 6 bases, leaving 15 bases between them. CDR3 amino acids: CAWSASRTHKTQYF. The CDR3, as DNA: TGTGCCTGGAGTGCCAGTAGGACACACAAGACCCAGTACTTC.

The chain uses TRBV19 and TRBJ1-6, with 9 bases identical to TRBD1. The CDR3 contains 15 residues. Looked up from germline, CDR1 is LNHDA and CDR2 is SQIVND (reference sequence). V was pared by 4 bases and J by 7 bases, with 5 bases of the junction left unmatched. The DNA of the CDR3 is TGTGCCAGTAGTACGACAGGGGGAAAAAATTCACCCCTCCACTTT. Its protein is CASSTTGGKNSPLHF.

V and J are TRBV2 and TRBJ2-7, with 9 bases lining up with TRBD1. CDR1 and CDR2 (germline): SNHLY, FYNNEI. V lost 6 bases, J lost 3 bases, and 6 bases stayed unmatched. The CDR3 has 14 amino acids. CDR3: CASRRQGVSYEQYF. CDR3 bases: TGTGCCAGCAGGAGACAGGGGGTCAGCTACGAGCAGTACTTC.

The chain is built from TRBV2 and TRBJ2-7, with D possibly being TRBD1 (5 bases). The germline V gene has CDR1 SNHLY and CDR2 FYNNEI. This CDR3 is built from 14 residues. V lost 6 bases and J 3 bases, leaving 15 bases between the germline ends. The CDR3 spells CASSRGARDYEQYF. The CDR3 bases are TGTGCCAGCAGCCGTGGGGCCAGGGACTACGAGCAGTACTTC.

This rearrangement joins TRBV19 to TRBJ2-5; possibly TRBD2 for D (6 bases). Trimming took off 5 bases at V and 2 bases at J, with 12 bases between the two ends. From germline, CDR1 is LNHDA and CDR2 SQIVND (reference sequence). CDR3 length: 14 residues. CDR3 sequence reads: CASSPRRGQETQYF. In DNA form, the CDR3 reads TGTGCCAGTAGTCCCCGTCGGGGGCAAGAGACCCAGTACTTC. Using reference TRBV19 and TRBJ2-5 for the parts outside the CDR3, the full variable domain is DGGITQSPKYLFRKEGQNVTLSCEQNLNHDAMYWYRQDPGQGLRLIYYSQIVNDFQKGDIAEGYSVSREKKESFPLTVTSAQKNPTAFYLCASSPRRGQETQYFGPGTRLLVL.

This clone was counted between two and nine times. The chain joins TRBV4-3 to TRBJ2-2, with a tentative D call TRBD2 (6 bases). The CDR3 loop spans 15 amino acids. CDR1 LGHNA and CDR2 YSLEER come from the germline V gene. Trimming removed 5 bases from V and 7 bases from J, with 17 bases in between. DNA of the CDR3: TGCGCCAGCAGCTCCTCAGGATCCGGGGGCGGGGAGCTGTTTTTT. Translated: CASSSSGSGGGELFF.

The chain couples TRBV4-1 to TRBJ2-3; 8 bases match TRBD2. CDR1 and CDR2 (germline): MGHRA, YSYEKL. The CDR3 covers 16 residues. V dropped 4 bases and J dropped 0; count of bases not matched to a gene: 6. The CDR3 sequence: CASSLRLAQSTDTQYF. The CDR3 region has the DNA TGCGCCAGCAGCCTCAGACTAGCGCAGAGCACAGATACGCAGTATTTT.

The chain uses TRBV29-1 and TRBJ1-4, with D perhaps TRBD1 (5 bases). This CDR3 spans 13 amino acids. Trimming took off 6 bases at V and 4 bases at J, with 12 bases between the two ends. Germline V gives CDR1 SQVTM, CDR2 ANQGSEA. The CDR3 sequence: CSVGGGGNEKLFF. DNA of the CDR3: TGCAGCGTCGGGGGGGGAGGTAATGAAAAACTGTTTTTT.